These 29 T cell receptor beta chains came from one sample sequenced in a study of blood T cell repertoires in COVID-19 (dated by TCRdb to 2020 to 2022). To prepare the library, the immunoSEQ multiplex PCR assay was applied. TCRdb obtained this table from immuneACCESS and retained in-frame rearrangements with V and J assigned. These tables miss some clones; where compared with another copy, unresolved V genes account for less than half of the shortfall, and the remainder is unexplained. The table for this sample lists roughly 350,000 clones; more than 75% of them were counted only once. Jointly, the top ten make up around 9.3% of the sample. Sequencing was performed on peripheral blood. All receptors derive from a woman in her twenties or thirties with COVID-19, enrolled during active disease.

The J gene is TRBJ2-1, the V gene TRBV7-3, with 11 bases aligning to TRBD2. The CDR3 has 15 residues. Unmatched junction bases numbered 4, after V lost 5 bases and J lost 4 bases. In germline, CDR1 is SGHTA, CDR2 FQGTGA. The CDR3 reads CASSQGTSGYNEQFF. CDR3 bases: TGTGCCAGCAGCCAGGGGACTAGCGGATACAATGAGCAGTTCTTC.

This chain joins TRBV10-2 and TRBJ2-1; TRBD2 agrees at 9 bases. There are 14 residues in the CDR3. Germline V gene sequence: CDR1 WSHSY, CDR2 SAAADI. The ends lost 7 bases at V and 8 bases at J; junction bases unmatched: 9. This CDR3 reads CASKLAGGPYEQFF. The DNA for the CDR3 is TGCGCCAGCAAACTGGCGGGAGGGCCATATGAGCAGTTCTTC.

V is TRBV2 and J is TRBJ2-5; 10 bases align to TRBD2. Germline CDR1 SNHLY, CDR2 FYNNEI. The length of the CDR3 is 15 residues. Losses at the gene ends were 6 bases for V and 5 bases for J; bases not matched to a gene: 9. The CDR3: CASRLTSGIFETQYF. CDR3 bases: TGTGCCAGCAGACTTACTAGCGGGATATTTGAGACCCAGTACTTC. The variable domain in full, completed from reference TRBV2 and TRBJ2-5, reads EPEVTQTPSHQVTQMGQEVILRCVPISNHLYFYWYRQILGQKVEFLVSFYNNEISEKSEIFDDQFSVERPDGSNFTLKIRSTKLEDSAMYFCASRLTSGIFETQYFGPGTRLLVL.

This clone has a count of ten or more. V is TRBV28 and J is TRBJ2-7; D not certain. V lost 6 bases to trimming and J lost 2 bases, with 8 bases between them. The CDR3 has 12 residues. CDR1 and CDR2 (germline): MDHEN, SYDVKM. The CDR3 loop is CASRSLTYEQYF. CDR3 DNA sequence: TGTGCCAGCAGGAGTTTAACCTACGAGCAGTACTTC.

In nucleotides, the CDR3 is TGTGCCAGCAGACCGACAGGGGAAGGAAACACCATATATTTT. Translating gives CASRPTGEGNTIYF. The V gene is TRBV7-9, the J gene TRBJ1-3, with 8 bases matching TRBD1. The length of the CDR3 is 14 residues. Germline CDR1 is SEHNR and CDR2 is FQNEAQ (reference sequence). J lost 4 bases, V lost 6 bases, and 5 bases had no gene match. The variable domain in full, with the rest retrieved from reference TRBV7-9 and TRBJ1-3, is DTGVSQNPRHKITKRGQNVTFRCDPISEHNRLYWYRQTLGQGPEFLTYFQNEAQLEKSRLLSDRFSAERPKGSFSTLEIQRTEQGDSAMYLCASRPTGEGNTIYFGEGSWLTVV.

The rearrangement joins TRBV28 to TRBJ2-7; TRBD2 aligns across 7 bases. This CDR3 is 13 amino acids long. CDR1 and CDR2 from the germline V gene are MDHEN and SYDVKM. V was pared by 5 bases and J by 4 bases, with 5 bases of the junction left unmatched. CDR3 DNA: TGTGCCAGCAGTCCCCTAGCGGAATACGAGCAGTACTTC. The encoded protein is CASSPLAEYEQYF.

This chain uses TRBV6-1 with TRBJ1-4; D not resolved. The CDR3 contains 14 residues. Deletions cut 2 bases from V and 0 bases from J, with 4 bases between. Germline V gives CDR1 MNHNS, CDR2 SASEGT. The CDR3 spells CASSEQATNEKLFF. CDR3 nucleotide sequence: TGTGCCAGCAGTGAACAGGCAACTAATGAAAAACTGTTTTTT.

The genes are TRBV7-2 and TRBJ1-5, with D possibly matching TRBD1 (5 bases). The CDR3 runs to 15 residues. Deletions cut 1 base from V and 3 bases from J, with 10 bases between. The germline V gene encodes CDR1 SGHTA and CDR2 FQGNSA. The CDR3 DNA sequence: TGTGCCAGCAGCTTAGTACGGGGGGTCAATCAGCCCCAGCATTTT. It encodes CASSLVRGVNQPQHF.

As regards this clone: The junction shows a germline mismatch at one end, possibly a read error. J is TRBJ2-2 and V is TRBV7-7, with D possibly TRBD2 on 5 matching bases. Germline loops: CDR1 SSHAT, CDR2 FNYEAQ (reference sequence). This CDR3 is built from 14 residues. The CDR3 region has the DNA TGTGCTAGCAGCGTCCGGGGTGAGACCGGGGAGCTGTTTTTT. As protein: CASSVRGETGELFF.

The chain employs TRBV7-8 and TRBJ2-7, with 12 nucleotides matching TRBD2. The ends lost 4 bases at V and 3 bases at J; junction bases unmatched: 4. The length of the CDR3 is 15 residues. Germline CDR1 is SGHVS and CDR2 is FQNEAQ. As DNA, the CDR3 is TGTGCCAGCAGCTCGACTAGCGGGAGACGCTACGAGCAGTACTTC. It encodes CASSSTSGRRYEQYF.

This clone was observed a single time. In nucleotides, the CDR3 is TGTGCCACCAGCAGGCCGGGAAGCAATCAGCCCCAGCATTTT. Protein sequence: CATSRPGSNQPQHF. The J gene is TRBJ1-5, the V gene TRBV24-1; D remains ambiguous. This CDR3 comprises 14 residues. Looked up from germline, CDR1 is KGHDR and CDR2 is SFDVKD. Trimming removed 7 bases at V and 1 base at J, with 10 bases between.

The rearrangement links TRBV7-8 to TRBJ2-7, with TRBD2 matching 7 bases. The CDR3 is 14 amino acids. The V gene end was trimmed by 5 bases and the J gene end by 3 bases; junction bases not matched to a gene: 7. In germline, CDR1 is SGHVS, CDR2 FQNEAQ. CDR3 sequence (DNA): TGTGCCAGCAGCCAGCGGGAAACAGACTACGAGCAGTACTTC. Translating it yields CASSQRETDYEQYF.

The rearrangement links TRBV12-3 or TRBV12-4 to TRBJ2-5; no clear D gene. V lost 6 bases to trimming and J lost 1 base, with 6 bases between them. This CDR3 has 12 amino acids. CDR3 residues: CASRMSQETQYF. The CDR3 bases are TGTGCCAGCAGAATGAGCCAAGAGACCCAGTACTTC.

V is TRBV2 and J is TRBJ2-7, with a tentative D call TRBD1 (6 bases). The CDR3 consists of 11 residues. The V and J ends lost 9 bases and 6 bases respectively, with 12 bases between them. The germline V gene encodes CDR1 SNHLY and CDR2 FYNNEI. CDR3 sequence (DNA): TGTGCCAGGGGGGCCACAACCGAGCAGTACTTC. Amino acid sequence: CARGATTEQYF.

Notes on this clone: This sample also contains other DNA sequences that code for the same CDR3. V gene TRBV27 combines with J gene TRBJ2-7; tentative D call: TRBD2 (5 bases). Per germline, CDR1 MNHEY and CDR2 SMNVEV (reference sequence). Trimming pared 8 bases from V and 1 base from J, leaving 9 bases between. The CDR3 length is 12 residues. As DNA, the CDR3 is TGTGCCAGCGGAACGGGATCCTACGAGCAGTACTTC. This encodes CASGTGSYEQYF.

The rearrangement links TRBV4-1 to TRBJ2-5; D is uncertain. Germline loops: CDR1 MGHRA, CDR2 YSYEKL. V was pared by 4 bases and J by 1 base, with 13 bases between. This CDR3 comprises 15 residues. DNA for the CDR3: TGCGCCAGCAGCCCACCCTTATTACTCCAAGAGACCCAGTACTTC. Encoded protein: CASSPPLLLQETQYF.

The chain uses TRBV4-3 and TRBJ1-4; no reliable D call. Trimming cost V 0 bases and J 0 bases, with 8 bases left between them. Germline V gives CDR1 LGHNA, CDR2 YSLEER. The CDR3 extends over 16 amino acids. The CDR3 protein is CASSQDGPSTNEKLFF. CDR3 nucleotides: TGCGCCAGCAGCCAAGATGGCCCCTCAACTAATGAAAAACTGTTTTTT.

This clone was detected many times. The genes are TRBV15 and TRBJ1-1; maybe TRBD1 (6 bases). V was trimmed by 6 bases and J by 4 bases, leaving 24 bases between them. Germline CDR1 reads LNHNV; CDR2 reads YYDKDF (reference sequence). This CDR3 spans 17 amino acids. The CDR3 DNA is TGTGCCACCAGTAGACGGCGGGGGCCAAATCGGGCCACTGAAGCTTTCTTT. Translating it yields CATSRRRGPNRATEAFF.

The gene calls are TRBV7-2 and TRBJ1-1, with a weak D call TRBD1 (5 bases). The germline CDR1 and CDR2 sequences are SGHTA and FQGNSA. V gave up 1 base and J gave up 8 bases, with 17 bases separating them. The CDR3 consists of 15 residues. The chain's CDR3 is CASSLVPDTNREAFF. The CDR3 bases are TGTGCCAGCAGCTTAGTACCGGACACTAACAGGGAAGCTTTCTTT.

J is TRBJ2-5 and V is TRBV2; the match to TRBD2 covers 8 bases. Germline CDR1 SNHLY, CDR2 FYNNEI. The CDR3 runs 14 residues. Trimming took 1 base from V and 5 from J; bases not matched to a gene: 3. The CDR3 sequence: CASSEGGGIETQYF. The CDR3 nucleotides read TGTGCCAGCAGTGAAGGCGGGGGGATCGAGACCCAGTACTTC.

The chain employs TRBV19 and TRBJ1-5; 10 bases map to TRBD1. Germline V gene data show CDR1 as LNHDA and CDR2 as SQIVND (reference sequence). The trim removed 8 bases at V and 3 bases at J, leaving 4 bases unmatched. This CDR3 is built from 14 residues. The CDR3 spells CASGTGASNQPQHF. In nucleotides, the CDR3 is TGTGCCAGTGGGACAGGGGCGTCCAATCAGCCCCAGCATTTT.

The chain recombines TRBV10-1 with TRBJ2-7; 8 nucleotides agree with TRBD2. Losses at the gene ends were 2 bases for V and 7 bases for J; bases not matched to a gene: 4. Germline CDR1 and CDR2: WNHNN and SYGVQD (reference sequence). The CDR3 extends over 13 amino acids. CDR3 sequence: CASSEGGRREQYF. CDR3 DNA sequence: TGCGCCAGCAGTGAGGGCGGGAGGAGGGAGCAGTACTTC.

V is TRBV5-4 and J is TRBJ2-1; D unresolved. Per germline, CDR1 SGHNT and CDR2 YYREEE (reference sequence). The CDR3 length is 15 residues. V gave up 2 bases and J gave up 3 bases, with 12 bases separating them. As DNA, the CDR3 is TGTGCCAGCAGCTTCGGCCTCCGGAGCTACAATGAGCAGTTCTTC. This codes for CASSFGLRSYNEQFF.

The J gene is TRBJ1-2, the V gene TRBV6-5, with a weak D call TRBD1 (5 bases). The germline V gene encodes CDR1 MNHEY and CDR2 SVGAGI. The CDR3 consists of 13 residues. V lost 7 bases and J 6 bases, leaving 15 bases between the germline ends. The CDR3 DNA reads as TGTGCCAGCATAATGACAGTAAGAAATGGCTACACCTTC. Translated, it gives CASIMTVRNGYTF.

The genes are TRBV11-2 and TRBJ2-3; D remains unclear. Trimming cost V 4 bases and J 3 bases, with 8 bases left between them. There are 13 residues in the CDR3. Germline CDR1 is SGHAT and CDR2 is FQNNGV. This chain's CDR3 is CASSYGGTDTQYF. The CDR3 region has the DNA TGTGCCAGCAGCTACGGCGGTACAGATACGCAGTATTTT.

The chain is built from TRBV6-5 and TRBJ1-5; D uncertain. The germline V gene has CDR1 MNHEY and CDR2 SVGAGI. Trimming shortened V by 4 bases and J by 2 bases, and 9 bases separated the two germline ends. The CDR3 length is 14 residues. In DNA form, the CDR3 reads TGTGCCAGCAGTTCGGACTTGGGCAATCAGCCCCAGCATTTT. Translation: CASSSDLGNQPQHF.

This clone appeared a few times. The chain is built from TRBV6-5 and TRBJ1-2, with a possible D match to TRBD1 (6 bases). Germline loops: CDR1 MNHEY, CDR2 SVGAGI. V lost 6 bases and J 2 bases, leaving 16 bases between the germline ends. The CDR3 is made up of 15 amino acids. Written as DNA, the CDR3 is TGTGCCAGCAGAGGTCAACAGGGCCAAAACTATGGCTACACCTTC. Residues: CASRGQQGQNYGYTF.

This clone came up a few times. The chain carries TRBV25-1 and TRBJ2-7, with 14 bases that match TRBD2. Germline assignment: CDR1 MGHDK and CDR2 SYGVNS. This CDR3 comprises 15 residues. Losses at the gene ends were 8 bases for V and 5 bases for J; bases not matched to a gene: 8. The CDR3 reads CASSRPGLAGDEQYF. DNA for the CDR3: TGTGCCAGCTCTCGACCGGGACTAGCGGGAGACGAGCAGTACTTC.

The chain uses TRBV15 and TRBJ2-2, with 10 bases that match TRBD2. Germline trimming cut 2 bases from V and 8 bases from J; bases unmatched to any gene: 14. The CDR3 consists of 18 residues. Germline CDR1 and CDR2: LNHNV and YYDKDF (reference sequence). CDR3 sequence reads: CATSRMGELAGIRGELFF. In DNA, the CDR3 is TGTGCCACCAGCAGAATGGGGGAACTAGCGGGGATAAGAGGGGAGCTGTTTTTT.